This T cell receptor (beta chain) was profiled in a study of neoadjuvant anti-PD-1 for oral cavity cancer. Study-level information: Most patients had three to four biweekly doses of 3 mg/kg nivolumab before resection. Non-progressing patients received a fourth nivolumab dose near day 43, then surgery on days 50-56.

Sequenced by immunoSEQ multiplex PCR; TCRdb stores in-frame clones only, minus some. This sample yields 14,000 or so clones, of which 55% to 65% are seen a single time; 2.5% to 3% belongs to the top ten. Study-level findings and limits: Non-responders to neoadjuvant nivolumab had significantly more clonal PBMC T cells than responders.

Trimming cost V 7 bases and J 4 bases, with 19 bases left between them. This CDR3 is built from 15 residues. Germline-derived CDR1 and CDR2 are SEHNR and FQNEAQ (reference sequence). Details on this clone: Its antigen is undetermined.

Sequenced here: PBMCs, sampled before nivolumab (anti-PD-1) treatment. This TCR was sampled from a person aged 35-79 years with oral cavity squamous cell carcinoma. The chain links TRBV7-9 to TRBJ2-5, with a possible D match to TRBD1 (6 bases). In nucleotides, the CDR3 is TGTGCCAGCACCAGACACAGGGCCCGTCCAGAGACCCAGTACTTC. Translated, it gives CASTRHRARPETQYF.